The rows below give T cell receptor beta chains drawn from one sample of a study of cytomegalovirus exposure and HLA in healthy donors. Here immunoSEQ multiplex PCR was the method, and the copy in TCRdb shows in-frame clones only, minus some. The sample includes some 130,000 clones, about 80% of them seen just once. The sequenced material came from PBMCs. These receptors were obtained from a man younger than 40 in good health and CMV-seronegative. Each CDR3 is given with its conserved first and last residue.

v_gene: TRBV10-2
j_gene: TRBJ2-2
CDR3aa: CASRPTSGNTGELFF

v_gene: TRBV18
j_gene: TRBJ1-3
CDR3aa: CASSDTGYMTRNTIYF

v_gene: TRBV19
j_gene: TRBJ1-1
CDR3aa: CASSQGLNTEAFF

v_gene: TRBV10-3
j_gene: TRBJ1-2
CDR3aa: CAITLDRTYGYTF

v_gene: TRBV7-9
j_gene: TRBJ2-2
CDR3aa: CASSLGEWAGELFF

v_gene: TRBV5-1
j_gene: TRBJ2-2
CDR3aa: CASSLLDRSGELFF

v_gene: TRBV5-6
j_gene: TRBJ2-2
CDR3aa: CASSRGSAGELFF

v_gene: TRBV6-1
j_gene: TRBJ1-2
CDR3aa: CASREGQGRYGYTF

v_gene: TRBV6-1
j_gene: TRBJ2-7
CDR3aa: CASSEWGPVEQYF

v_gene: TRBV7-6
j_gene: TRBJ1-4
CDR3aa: CASSPRPGTGEKLFF

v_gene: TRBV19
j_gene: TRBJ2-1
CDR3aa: CASSPGLAGASYNEQFF

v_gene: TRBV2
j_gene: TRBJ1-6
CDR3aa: CAGGDYNSPLHF

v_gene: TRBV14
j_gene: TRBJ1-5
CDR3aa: CASSQGARQPQHF

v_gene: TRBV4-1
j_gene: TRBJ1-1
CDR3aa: CASSQLQGTANTEAFF

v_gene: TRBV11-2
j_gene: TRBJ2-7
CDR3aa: CASSLEDWEGEQYF

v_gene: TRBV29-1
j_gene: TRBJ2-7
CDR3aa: CSGGGSGAGEQYF

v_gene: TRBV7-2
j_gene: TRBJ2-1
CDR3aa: CASSLGTRRNEQFF

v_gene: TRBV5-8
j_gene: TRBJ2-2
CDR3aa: CASSFQDRSNTGELFF

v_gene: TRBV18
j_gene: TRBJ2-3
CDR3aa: CASSPPLGGSTDTQYF

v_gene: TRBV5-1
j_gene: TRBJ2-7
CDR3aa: CASSLATGTVSYEQYF

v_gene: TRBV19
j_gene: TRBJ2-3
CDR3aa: CASSTRQGAGTDTQYF

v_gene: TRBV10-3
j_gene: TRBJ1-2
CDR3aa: CAISASPGGVHGYTF

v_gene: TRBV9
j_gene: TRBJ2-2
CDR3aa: CASGLAGGLSAGELFF

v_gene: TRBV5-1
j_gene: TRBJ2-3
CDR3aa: CASSLDGLAGSGTDTQYF

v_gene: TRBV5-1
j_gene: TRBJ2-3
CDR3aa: CASSAGAITDTQYF

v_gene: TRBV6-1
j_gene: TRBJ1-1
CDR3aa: CASSRLQNTEAFF

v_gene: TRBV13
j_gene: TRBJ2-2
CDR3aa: CASSSGQGISGELFF

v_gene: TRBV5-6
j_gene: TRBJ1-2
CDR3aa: CASSAGTGGYTF